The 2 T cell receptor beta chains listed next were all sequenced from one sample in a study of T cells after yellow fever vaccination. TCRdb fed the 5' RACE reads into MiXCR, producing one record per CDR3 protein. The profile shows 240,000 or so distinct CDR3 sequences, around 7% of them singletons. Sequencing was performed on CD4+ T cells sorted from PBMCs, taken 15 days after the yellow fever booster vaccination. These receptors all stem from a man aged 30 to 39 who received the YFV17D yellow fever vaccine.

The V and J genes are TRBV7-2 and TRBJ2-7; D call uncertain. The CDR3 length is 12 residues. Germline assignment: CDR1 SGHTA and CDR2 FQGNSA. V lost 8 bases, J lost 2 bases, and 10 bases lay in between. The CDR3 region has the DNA TGTGCCAGCGGCTCCAGGACCTACGAGCAGTACTTC. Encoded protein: CASGSRTYEQYF.

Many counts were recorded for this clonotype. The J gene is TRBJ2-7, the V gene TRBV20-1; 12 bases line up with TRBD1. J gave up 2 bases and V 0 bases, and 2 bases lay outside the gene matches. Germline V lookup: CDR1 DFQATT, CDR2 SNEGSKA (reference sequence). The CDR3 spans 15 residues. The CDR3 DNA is TGCAGTGCTAGAGATCGGGACAGGGGGCCCTACGAGCAGTACTTC. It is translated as CSARDRDRGPYEQYF.